This is a list of T cell receptor beta chains from one sample in a study of T cell repertoires in cytomegalovirus infection. MiXCR was run by TCRdb on the reads, yielding one entry per CDR3 protein. Found here are a few hundred thousand distinct CDR3 sequences, 40% of them singletons; the top ten hold more than 40%. These receptors have no identified antigens. Source: cultured PBMCs, taken from culture after CMV antigen stimulation. Receptors originate from a human donor in good health (CMV status not recorded). Some clones in this sample may be carry-over from other donors' samples. Each CDR3 is given with its conserved first and last residue. The D gene is left open where the match is weak. Only part of the rows carry a size: once, few, many, or a class if the clone is expanded.

TRBD1 few TRBJ2-1 TRBV6-1 TGTGCCAGCAGTACGGGACAGTTAAATGAGCAGTTCTTC CASSTGQLNEQFF
TRBD2 few TRBJ2-7 TRBV5-6 TGTGCCAGCAGCCGCACTAGCGGGAGCCCCAAGCAGTACTTC CASSRTSGSPKQYF
TRBD2 once TRBJ2-1 TRBV12-3/TRBV12-4 TGTGCCAGCAGTTTAGAGCGGGAGCCTCAGTTCTTC CASSLEREPQFF
TRBD1 many TRBJ2-7 TRBV7-2 TGTGCCAGCAGCCCCCCGATGGACAGGGCTGACGCACGCTACGAGCAGTACTTC CASSPPMDRADARYEQYF
NA few TRBJ2-6 TRBV7-2 TGTGCCAGCAGCTTAGGGTGGGGCAGGACTGGGGCCAACGTCCTGACTTTC CASSLGWGRTGANVLTF
TRBD2 NA TRBJ2-1 TRBV4-1 TGCGCCAGCAGCCAAATACTAGCGGGGTTTTACAATGAGCAGTTCTTC CASSQILAGFYNEQFF
TRBD2 few TRBJ2-5 TRBV27 TGTGCCAGCAGTAGACTAGCGGGGCTGGGGGAGACCCAGTACTTC CASSRLAGLGETQYF
TRBD2 NA TRBJ2-4 TRBV7-2 TGTGCCAGCAGCTTAGCGCGTACTAGCGGGGAAGGGGTAGCCAAAAACATTCAGTACTTC CASSLARTSGEGVAKNIQYF
TRBD1 NA TRBJ2-5 TRBV7-4 TGTGCCAGCAGCCGCCTCGACAGGGGTTGGGAGACCCAGTACTTC CASSRLDRGWETQYF
NA NA TRBJ2-1 TRBV11-2 TGTGCCAGCAGCTGGGGAGACTTGGGCAATGAGCAGTTCTTC CASSWGDLGNEQFF
NA many TRBJ2-2 TRBV7-9 TGTGCCAGCAGCCGTACAGGGAACACCGGGGAGCTGTTTTTT CASSRTGNTGELFF
NA NA TRBJ1-1 TRBV7-6 TGTGCCAGCAGCTTTACTGGTACTGAAGCTTTCTTT CASSFTGTEAFF
NA once TRBJ2-2 TRBV20-1 TGCAGTGCTACCGGGACAAGATCACCCGGGGAGCTGTTTTTT CSATGTRSPGELFF
NA NA TRBJ1-6 TRBV6-2/TRBV6-3 TGTGCCAGCAGTTACGGCCGGACAAGCTCACCCCTCCACTTT CASSYGRTSSPLHF
NA few TRBJ2-2 TRBV4-1 TGCGCCAGCAGCCGGGGCGGATTGAACACCGGGGAGCTGTTTTTT CASSRGGLNTGELFF
NA NA TRBJ1-1 TRBV5-6 TGTGCCAGCAGCACGAGAAGAGGCAGGAACACTGAAGCTTTCTTT CASSTRRGRNTEAFF
TRBD1 NA TRBJ2-2 TRBV7-2 TGTGCCAGCAGCATGAGGACAGGGGGACGGGACACCGGGGAGCTGTTTTTT CASSMRTGGRDTGELFF